The T cell receptor beta chain described here comes from a study of shared clonotypes between healthy human individuals. Study-level points and caveats: Sequencing depth was predicted to influence how clonotypes are shared among donors.

Libraries were prepared by immunoSEQ multiplex PCR; TCRdb keeps only in-frame clonotypes and omits some of them. The sample has fewer than 1.8 million clones; approximately 98.5% are singletons. Trimming cost V 3 bases and J 4 bases, with 12 bases left between them. The CDR3 sequence is 14 residues long. Germline V lookup: CDR1 LNHDA, CDR2 SQIVND (reference sequence). For this clone: Its specificity is not known.

The chain recombines TRBV19 with TRBJ1-2; perhaps TRBD1 as D (6 bases). This receptor was obtained from a young man in good health. Sequencing was done on a sample of naive CD4+ T cells sorted from blood. Documented subset: CD45RA+ positively selected. CDR3 bases: TGTGCCAGTAGTATTCAGGGGTTTGGCTATGGCTACACCTTC. Protein product: CASSIQGFGYGYTF.